The T cell receptor beta chain under discussion was sequenced for a study of cytomegalovirus exposure and HLA in healthy donors. Study background: T cells numbering some 170 million yielded 90 million to 140 million unique TCR beta sequences in an earlier analysis. The Caucasian-associated ancestry cluster contained about 80% of the roughly 370 genotyped donors.

As concerns this clone: The antigen remains undetermined.

Whole-study results and caveats: Researchers had no immune exposure information except CMV serostatus available.

Germline V gene data show CDR1 as SEHNR and CDR2 as FQNEAQ (reference sequence). The CDR3 is 17 residues long. 60 Vbeta and 13 Jbeta primers were used in PCR. As handled by the study authors: Counted up in a later analysis, unique TCR beta chains came to some 75 million, with some 9.9 million shared. Libraries were prepared by immunoSEQ multiplex PCR; TCRdb keeps only in-frame clonotypes and omits some of them. V and J calls and clone size come straight from that table; D and trimming were deduced from the DNA. The sample shows over 50,000 clones, 89% of them seen only once. This sequence originates from a man younger than 40 in good health and CMV-seropositive. The sequenced sample consisted of PBMCs. The chain recombines TRBV7-9 with TRBJ2-5, with TRBD2 identical over 13 bases. The better agreement between TRBJ2-7 and the DNA end casts doubt on the J call. The CDR3 DNA sequence: TGTGCCAGCAGCTTAGTTACACTAGCGGGAGGGCCGGGCGAGCAGTACTTC. Protein product: CASSLVTLAGGPGEQYF.